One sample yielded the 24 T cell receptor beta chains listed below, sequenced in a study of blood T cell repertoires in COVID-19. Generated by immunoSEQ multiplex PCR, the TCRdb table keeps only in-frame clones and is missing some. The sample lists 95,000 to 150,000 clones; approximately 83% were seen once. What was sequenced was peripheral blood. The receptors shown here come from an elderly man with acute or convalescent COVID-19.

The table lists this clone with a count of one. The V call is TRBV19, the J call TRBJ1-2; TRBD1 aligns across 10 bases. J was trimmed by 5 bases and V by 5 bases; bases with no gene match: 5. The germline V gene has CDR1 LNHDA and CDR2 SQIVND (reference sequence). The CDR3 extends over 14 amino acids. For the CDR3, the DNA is TGTGCCAGTAGTGGACAGGGGGAATTTTATGGCTACACCTTC. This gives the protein CASSGQGEFYGYTF.

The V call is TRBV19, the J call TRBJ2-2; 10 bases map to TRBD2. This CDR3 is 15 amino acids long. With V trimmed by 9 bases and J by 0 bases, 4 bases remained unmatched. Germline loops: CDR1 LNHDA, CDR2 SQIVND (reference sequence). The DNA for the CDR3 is TGTGCCAGCCATCTAGCGGGGGCGAACACCGGGGAGCTGTTTTTT. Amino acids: CASHLAGANTGELFF.

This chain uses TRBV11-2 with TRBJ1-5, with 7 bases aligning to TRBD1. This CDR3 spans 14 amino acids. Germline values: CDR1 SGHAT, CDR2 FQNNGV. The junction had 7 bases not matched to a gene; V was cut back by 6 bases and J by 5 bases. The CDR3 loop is CASSHTGADQPQHF. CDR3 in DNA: TGTGCCAGCAGTCATACAGGGGCGGATCAGCCCCAGCATTTT.

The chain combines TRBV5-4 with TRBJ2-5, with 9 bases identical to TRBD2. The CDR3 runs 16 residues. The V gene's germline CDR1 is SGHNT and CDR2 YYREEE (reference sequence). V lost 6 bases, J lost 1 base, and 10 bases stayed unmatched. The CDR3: CASTPRASGVQETQYF. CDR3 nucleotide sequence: TGTGCCAGCACCCCGAGGGCTAGCGGGGTCCAAGAGACCCAGTACTTC.

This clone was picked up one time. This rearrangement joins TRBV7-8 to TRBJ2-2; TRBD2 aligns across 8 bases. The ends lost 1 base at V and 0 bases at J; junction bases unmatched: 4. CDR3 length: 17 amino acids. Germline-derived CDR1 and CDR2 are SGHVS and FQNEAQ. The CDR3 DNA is TGTGCCAGCAGCTTAGGAACTAGCGGAGCGAACACCGGGGAGCTGTTTTTT. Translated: CASSLGTSGANTGELFF.

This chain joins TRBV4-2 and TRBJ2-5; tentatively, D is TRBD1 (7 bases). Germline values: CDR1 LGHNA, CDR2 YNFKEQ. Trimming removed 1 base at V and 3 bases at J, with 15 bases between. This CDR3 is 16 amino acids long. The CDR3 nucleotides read TGTGCCAGCAGCCAAGTTCAGGGGGGCCAGAAAGAGACCCAGTACTTC. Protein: CASSQVQGGQKETQYF.

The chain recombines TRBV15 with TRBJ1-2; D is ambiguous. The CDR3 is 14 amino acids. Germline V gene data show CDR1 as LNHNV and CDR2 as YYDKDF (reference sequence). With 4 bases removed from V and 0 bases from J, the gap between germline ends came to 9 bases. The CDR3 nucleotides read TGTGCCACCAGCAACGGTCTAGCTAACTATGGCTACACCTTC. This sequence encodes CATSNGLANYGYTF.

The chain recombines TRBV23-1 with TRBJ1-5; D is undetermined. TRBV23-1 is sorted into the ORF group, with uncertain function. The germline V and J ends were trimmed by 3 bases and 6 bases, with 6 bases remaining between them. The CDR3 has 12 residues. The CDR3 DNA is TGCGCCAGCAGTCAGTTTAGTCAGCCCCAGCATTTT. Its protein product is CASSQFSQPQHF.

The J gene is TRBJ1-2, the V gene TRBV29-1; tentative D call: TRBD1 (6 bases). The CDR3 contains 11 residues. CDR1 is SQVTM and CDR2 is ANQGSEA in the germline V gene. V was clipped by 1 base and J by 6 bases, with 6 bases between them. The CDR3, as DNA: TGCAGCGTTGAAGGGACAGATGGCTACACCTTC. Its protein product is CSVEGTDGYTF.

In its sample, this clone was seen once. Here the CDR3 DNA reads TGTGCCACCTGGGACAATAGGAACTATGGCTACACCTTC. Its protein product is CATWDNRNYGYTF. V and J are TRBV24-1 and TRBJ1-2, with a weak D call TRBD1 (6 bases). Trimming stripped 9 bases from V and 2 bases from J, with 12 bases between. The CDR3 loop spans 13 amino acids. Looked up from germline, CDR1 is KGHDR and CDR2 is SFDVKD.

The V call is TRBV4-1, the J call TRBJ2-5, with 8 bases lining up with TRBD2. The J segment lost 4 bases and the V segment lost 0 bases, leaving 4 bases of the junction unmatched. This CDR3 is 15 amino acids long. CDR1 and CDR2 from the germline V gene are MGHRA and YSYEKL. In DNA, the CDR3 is TGCGCCAGCAGCCAAGATGGGACTAGTAGAGAGACCCAGTACTTC. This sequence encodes CASSQDGTSRETQYF.

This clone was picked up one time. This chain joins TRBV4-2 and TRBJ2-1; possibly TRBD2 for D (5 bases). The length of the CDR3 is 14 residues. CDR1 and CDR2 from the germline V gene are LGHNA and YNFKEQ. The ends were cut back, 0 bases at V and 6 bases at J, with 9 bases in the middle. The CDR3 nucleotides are TGTGCCAGCAGCCAAGAAGGGCTAGCCAATGAGCAGTTCTTC. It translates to CASSQEGLANEQFF.

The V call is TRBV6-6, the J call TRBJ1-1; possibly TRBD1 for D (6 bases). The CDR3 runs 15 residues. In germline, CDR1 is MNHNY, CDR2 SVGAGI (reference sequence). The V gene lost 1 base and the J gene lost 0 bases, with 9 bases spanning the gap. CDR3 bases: TGTGCCAGCAGTTACTTAGGGACACTGAACACTGAAGCTTTCTTT. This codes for CASSYLGTLNTEAFF.

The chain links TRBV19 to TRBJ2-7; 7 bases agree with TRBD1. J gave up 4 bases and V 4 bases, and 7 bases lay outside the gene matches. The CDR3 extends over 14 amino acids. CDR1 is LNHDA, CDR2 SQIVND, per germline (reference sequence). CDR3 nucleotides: TGTGCCAGTAGTACTTCCCACAGGGGATACGAGCAGTACTTC. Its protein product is CASSTSHRGYEQYF.

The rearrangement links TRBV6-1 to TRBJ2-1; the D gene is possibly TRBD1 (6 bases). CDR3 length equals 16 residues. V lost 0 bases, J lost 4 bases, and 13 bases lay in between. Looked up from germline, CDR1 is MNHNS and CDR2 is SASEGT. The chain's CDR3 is CASSEAGHLPYNEQFF. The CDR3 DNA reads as TGTGCCAGCAGTGAAGCGGGACACCTACCATACAATGAGCAGTTCTTC.

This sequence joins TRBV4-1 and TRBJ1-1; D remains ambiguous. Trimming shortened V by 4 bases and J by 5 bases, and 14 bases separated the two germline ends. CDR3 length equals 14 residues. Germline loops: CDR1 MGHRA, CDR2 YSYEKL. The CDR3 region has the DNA TGCGCCAGCAGCCGTGCTGAGGGAGGGACTGAAGCTTTCTTT. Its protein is CASSRAEGGTEAFF.

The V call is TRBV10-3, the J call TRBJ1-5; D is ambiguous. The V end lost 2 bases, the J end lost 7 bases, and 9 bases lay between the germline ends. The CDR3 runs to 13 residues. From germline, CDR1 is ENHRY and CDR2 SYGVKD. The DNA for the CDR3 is TGTGCCATCAGTGAGGGAGGTGGCCAGCCCCAGCATTTT. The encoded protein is CAISEGGGQPQHF.

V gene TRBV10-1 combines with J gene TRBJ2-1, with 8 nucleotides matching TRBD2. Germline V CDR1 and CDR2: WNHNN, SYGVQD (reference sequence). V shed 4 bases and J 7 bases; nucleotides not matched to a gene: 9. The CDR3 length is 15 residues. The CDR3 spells CASSVVSGASNEQFF. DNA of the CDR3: TGCGCCAGCAGTGTTGTTAGCGGGGCCTCAAATGAGCAGTTCTTC.

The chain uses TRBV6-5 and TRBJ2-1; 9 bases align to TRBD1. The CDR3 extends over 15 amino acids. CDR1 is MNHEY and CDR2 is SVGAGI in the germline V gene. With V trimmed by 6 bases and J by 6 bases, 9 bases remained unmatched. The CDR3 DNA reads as TGTGCCAGCAGCCCCGGGACAGGGTCCGGCAATGAGCAGTTCTTC. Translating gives CASSPGTGSGNEQFF.

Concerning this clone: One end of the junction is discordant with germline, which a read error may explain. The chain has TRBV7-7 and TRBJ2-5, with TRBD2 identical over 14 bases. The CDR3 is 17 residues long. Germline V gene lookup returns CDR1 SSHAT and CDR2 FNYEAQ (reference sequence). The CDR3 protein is CASSARGTSGSQETQYF. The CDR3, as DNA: TGTGCTAGCAGCGCCAGGGGGACTAGCGGGAGTCAAGAGACCCAGTACTTC. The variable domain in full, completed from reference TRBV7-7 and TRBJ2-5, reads GAGVSQSPRYKVTKRGQDVTLRCDPISSHATLYWYQQALGQGPEFLTYFNYEAQPDKSGLPSDRFSAERPEGSISTLTIQRTEQRDSAMYRCASSARGTSGSQETQYFGPGTRLLVL.

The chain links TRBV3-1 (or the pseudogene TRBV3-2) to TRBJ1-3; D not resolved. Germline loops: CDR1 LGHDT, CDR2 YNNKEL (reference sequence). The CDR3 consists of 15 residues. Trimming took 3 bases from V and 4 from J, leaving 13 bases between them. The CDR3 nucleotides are TGTGCCAGCAGCCAGCCGCTACGAATCGGAAACACCATATATTTT. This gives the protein CASSQPLRIGNTIYF.

The CDR3 loop reads CASSPGLAGLFF. The CDR3 nucleotides read TGTGCCAGCAGCCCTGGACTAGCGGGATTGTTCTTC. The rearrangement links TRBV12-3 or TRBV12-4 to TRBJ2-1, with 12 nucleotides matching TRBD2. This CDR3 region has 12 residues. Germline trimming cut 6 bases from V and 15 bases from J; bases unmatched to any gene: 6.

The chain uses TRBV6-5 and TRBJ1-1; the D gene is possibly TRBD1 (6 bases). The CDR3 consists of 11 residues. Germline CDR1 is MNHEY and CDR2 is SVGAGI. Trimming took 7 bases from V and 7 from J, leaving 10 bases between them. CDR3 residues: CASTLQGEAFF. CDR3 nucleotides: TGTGCCAGCACCCTACAGGGTGAAGCTTTCTTT.

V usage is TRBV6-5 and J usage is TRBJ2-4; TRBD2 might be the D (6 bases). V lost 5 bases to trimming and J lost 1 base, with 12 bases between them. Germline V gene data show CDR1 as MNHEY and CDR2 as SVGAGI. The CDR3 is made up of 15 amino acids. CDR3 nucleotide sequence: TGTGCCAGCAGTCCCCCGGGGGTGGCCAAAAACATTCAGTACTTC. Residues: CASSPPGVAKNIQYF.